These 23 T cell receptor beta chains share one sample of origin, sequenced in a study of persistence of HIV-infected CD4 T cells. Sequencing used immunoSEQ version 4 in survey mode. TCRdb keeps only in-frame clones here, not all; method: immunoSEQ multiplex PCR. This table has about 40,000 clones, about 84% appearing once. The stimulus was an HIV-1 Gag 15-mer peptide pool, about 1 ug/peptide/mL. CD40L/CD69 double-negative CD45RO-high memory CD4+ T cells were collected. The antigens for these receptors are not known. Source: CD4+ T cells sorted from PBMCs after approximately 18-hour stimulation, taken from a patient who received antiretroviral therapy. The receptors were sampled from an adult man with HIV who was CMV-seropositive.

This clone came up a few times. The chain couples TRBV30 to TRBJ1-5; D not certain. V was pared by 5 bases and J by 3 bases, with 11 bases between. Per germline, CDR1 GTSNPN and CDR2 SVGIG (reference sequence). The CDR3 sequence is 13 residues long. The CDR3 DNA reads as TGTGCCTGGGATGTCGGTTTCAATCAGCCCCAGCATTTT. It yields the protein CAWDVGFNQPQHF.

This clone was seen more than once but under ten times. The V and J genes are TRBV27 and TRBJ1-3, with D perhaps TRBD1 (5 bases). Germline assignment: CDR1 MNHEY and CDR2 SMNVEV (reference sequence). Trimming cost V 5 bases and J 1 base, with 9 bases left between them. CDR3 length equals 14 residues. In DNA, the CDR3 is TGTGCCAGCAGTCCCCAGGGATCTGGAAACACCATATATTTT. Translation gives CASSPQGSGNTIYF.

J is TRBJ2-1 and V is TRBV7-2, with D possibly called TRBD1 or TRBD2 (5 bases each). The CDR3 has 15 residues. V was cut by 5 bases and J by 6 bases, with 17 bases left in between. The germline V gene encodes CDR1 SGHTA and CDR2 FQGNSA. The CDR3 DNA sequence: TGTGCCAGCAGCGCGAGGGACCGAACAGTCAATGAGCAGTTCTTC. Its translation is CASSARDRTVNEQFF.

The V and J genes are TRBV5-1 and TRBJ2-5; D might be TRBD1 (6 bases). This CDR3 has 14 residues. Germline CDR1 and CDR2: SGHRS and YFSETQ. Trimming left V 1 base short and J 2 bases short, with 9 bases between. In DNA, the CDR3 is TGCGCCAGCAGCTTGAGCAGGGGTCAAGAGACCCAGTACTTC. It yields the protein CASSLSRGQETQYF.

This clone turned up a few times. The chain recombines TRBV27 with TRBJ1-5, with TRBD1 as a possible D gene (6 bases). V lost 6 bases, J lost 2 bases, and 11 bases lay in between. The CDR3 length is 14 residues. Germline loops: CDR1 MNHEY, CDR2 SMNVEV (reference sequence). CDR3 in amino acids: CASSRPGGNQPQHF. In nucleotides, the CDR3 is TGTGCCAGCAGCCGCCCAGGGGGCAATCAGCCCCAGCATTTT.

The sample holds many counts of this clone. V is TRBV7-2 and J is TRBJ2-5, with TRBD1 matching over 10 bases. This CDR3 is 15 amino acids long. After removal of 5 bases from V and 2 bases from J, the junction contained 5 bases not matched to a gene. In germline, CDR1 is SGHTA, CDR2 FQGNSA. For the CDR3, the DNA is TGTGCCAGCAGCACCCGGACAGGGGGGCAAGAGACCCAGTACTTC. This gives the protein CASSTRTGGQETQYF.

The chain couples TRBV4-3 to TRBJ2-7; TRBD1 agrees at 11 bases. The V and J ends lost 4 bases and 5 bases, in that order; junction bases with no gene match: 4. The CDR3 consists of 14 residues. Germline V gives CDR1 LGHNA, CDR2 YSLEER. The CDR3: CASSLRTGGDEQYF. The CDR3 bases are TGCGCCAGCAGCCTCCGGACAGGGGGCGACGAGCAGTACTTC.

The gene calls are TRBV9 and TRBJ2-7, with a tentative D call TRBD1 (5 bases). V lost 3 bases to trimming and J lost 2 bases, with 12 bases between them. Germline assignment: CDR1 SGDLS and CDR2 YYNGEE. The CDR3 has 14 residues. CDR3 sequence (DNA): TGTGCCAGCAGCGCGAACAGGAACCCCTACGAGCAGTACTTC. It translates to CASSANRNPYEQYF.

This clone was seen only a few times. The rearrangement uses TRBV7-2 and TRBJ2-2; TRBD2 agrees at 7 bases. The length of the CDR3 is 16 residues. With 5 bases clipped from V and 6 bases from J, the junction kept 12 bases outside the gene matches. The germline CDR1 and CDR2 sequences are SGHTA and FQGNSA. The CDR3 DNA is TGTGCCAGCAGCCCGACCCGGACTAGAGGGCCCGGGGAGCTGTTTTTT. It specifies CASSPTRTRGPGELFF. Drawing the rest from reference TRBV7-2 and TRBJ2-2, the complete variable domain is GAGVSQSPSNKVTEKGKDVELRCDPISGHTALYWYRQSLGQGLEFLIYFQGNSAPDKSGLPSDRFSAERTGGSVSTLTIQRTQQEDSAVYLCASSPTRTRGPGELFFGEGSRLTVL.

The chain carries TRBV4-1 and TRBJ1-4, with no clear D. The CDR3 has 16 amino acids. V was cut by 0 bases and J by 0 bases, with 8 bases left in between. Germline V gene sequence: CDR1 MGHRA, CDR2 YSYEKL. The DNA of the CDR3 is TGCGCCAGCAGCCAAGACAGGAACCCAACTAATGAAAAACTGTTTTTT. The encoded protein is CASSQDRNPTNEKLFF.

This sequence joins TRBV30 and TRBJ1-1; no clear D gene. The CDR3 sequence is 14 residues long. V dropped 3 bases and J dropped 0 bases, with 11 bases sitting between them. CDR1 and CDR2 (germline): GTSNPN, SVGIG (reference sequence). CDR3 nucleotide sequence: TGTGCCTGGAGGCTGGCGGGAATGAACACTGAAGCTTTCTTT. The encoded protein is CAWRLAGMNTEAFF.

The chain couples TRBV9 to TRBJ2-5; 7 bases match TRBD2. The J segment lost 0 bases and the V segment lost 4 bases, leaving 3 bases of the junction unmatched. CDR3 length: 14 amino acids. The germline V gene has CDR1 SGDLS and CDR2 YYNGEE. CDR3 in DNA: TGTGCCAGCAGCACACTAGCGTACCAAGAGACCCAGTACTTC. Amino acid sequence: CASSTLAYQETQYF.

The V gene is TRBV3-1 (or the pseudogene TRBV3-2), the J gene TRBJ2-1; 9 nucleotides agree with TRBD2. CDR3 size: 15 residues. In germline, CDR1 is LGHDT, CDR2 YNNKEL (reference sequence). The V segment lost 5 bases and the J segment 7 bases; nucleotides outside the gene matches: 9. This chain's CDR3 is CASSFSGGRKNEQFF. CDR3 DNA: TGTGCCAGCAGCTTTAGCGGGGGCCGAAAGAATGAGCAGTTCTTC.

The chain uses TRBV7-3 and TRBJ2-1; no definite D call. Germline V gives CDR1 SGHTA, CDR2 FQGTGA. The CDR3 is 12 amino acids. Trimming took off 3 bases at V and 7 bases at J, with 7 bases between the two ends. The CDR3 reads CASSLDKNEQFF. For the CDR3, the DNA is TGTGCCAGCAGCTTGGATAAAAATGAGCAGTTCTTC. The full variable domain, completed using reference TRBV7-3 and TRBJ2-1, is GAGVSQTPSNKVTEKGKYVELRCDPISGHTALYWYRQSLGQGPEFLIYFQGTGAADDSGLPNDRFFAVRPEGSVSTLKIQRTERGDSAVYLCASSLDKNEQFFGPGTRLTVL.

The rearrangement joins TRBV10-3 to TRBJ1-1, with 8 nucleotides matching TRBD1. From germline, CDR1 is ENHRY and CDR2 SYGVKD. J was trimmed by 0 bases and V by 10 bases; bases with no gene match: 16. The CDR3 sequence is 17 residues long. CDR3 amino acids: CATYPNRGTTLNTEAFF. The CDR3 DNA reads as TGTGCCACCTACCCTAACAGGGGGACGACCTTGAACACTGAAGCTTTCTTT.

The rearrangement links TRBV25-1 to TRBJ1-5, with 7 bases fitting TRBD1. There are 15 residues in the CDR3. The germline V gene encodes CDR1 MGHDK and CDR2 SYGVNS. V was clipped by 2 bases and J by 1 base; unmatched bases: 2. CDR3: CASSEKQGSNQPQHF. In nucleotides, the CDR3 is TGTGCCAGCAGTGAAAAACAGGGGAGCAATCAGCCCCAGCATTTT.

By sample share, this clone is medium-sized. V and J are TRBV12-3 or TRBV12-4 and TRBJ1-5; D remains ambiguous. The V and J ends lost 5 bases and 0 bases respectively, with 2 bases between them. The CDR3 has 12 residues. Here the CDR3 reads CASSGSNQPQHF. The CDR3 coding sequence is TGTGCCAGCAGTGGTAGCAATCAGCCCCAGCATTTT.

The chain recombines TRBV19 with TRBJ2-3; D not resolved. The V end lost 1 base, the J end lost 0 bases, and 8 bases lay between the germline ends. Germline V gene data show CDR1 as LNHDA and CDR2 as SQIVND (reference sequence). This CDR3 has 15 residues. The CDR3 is CASSIGSASTDTQYF. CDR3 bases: TGTGCCAGTAGTATAGGAAGTGCTAGCACAGATACGCAGTATTTT.

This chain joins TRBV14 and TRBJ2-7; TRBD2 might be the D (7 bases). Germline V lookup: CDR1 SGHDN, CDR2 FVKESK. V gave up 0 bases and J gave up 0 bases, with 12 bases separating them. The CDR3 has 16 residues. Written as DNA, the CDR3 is TGTGCCAGCAGCCAAGAGAGGGGGGGATCCTCCTACGAGCAGTACTTC. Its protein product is CASSQERGGSSYEQYF.

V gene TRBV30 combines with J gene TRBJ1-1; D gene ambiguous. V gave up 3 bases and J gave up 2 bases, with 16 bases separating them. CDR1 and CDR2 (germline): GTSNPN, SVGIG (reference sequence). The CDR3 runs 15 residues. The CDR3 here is CAWSPPSRRNTEAFF. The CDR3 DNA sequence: TGTGCCTGGAGCCCCCCCTCCCGAAGAAACACTGAAGCTTTCTTT.

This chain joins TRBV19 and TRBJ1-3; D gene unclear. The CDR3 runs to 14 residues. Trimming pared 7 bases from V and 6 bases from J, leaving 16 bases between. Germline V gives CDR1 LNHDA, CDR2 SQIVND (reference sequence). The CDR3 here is CASTPTRLANTIYF. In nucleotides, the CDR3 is TGTGCCAGTACCCCGACCCGGTTGGCAAACACCATATATTTT.

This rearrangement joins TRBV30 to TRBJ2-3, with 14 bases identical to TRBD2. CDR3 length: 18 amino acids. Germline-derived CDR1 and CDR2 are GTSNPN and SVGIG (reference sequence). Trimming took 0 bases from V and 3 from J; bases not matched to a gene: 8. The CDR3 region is CAWSVSRRTSGRTDTQYF. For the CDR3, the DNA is TGTGCCTGGAGTGTATCACGGCGGACTAGCGGGAGGACAGATACGCAGTATTTT.

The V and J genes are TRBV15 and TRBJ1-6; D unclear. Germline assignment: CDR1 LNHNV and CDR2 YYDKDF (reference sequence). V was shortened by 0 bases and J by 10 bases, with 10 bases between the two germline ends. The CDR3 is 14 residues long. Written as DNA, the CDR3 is TGTGCCACCAGCAGAGACTTTGCGGGATCACCCCTCCACTTT. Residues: CATSRDFAGSPLHF.